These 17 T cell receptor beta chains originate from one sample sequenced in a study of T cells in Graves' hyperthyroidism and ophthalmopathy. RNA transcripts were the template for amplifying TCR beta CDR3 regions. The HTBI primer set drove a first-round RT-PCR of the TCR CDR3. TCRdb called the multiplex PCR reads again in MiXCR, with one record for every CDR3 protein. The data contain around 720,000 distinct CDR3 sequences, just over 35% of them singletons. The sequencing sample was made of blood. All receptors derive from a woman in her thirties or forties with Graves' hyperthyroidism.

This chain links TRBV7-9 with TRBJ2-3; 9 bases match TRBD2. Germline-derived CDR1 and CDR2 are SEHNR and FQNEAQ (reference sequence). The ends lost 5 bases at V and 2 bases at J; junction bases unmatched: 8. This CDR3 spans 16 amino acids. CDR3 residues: CASSPRLAEVTDTQYF. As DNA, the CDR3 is TGTGCCAGCAGCCCTCGACTAGCGGAAGTCACAGATACGCAGTATTTT.

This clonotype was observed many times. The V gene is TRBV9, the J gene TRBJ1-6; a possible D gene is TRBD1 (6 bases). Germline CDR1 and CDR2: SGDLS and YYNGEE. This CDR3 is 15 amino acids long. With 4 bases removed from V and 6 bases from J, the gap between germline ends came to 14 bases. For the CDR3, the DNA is TGTGCCAGCAGCCGGGGGGCCCCTTTTAATTCACCCCTCCACTTT. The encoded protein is CASSRGAPFNSPLHF.

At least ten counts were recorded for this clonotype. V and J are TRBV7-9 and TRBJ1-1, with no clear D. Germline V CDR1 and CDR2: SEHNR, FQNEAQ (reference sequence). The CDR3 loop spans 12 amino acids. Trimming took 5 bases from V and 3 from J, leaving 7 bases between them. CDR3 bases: TGTGCCAGCAGCCTTCAGGACACTGAAGCTTTCTTT. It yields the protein CASSLQDTEAFF. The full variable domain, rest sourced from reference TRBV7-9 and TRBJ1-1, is DTGVSQNPRHKITKRGQNVTFRCDPISEHNRLYWYRQTLGQGPEFLTYFQNEAQLEKSRLLSDRFSAERPKGSFSTLEIQRTEQGDSAMYLCASSLQDTEAFFGQGTRLTVV.

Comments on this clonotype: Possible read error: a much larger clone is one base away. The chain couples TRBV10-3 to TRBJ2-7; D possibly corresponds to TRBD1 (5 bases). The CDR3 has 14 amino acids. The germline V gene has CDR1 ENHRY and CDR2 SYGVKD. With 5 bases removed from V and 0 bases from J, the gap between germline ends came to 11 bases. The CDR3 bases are TGTGCCATCAGTCCCCGCAGGGACTCCTACGAGCAGTACTTC. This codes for CAISPRRDSYEQYF.

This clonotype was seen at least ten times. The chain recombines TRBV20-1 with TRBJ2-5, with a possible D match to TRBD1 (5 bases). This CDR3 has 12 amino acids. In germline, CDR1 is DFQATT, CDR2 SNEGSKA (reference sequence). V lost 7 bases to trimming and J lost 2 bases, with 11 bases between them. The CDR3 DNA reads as TGCAGTGTCGTCAGGGTACAAGAGACCCAGTACTTC. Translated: CSVVRVQETQYF.

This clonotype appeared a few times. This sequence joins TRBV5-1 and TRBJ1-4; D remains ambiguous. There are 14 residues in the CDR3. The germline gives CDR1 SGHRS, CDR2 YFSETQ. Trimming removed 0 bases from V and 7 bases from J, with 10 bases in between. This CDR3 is CASSLDRPIEKLFF. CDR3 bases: TGCGCCAGCAGCTTGGACCGTCCGATTGAAAAACTGTTTTTT.

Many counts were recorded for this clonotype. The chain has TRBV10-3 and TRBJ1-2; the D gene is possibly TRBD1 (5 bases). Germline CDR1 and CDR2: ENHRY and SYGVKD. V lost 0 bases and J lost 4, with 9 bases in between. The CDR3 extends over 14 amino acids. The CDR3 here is CAISESETAYGYTF. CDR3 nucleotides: TGTGCCATCAGTGAGTCCGAGACAGCCTATGGCTACACCTTC.

The CDR3 DNA reads TGTGCCAGCAGTCATGCAACCGAGGGGCTGATAGGTTTCTTT. Its translation: CASSHATEGLIGFF. The chain recombines TRBV7-2 with TRBJ1-1; D may be TRBD1 (5 bases). Germline assignment: CDR1 SGHTA and CDR2 FQGNSA. V dropped 6 bases and J dropped 13 bases, with 24 bases sitting between them. CDR3 length: 14 residues.

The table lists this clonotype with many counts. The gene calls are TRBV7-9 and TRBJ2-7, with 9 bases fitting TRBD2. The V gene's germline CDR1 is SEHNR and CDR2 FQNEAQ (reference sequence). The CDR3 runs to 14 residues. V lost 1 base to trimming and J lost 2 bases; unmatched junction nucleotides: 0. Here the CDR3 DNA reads TGTGCCAGCAGCTTAGTAGCGGGGGCCTACGAGCAGTACTTC. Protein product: CASSLVAGAYEQYF.

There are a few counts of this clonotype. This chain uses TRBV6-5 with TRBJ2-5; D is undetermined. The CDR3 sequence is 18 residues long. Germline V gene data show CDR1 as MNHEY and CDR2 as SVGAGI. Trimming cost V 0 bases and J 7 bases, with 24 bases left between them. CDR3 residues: CASSYSSDGPLNLVTQYF. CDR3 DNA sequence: TGTGCCAGCAGTTACTCGTCCGACGGGCCCTTAAATCTCGTGACCCAGTACTTC.

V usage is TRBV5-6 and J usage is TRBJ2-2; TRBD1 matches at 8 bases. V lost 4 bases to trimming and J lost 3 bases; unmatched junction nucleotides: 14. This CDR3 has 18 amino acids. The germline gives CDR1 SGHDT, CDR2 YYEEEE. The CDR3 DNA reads TGTGCCAGCAGCCTCCCTAGGACAGGGCCTGTGGACACCGGGGAGCTGTTTTTT. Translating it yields CASSLPRTGPVDTGELFF.

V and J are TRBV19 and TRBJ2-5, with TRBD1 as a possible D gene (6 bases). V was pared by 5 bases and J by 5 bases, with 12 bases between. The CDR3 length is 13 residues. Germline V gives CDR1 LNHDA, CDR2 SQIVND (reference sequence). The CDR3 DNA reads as TGTGCCAGTAGTGCTGACAGGCCCGAGACCCAGTACTTC. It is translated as CASSADRPETQYF.

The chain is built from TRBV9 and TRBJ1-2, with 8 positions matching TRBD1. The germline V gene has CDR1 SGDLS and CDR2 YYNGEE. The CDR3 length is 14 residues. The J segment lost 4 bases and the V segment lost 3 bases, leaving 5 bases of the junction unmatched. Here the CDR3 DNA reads TGTGCCAGCAGCGGGCCAGGGGGCGCCTATGGCTACACCTTC. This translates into CASSGPGGAYGYTF.

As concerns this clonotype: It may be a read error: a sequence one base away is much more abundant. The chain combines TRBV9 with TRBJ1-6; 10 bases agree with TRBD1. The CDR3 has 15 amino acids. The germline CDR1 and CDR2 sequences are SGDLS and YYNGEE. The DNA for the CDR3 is TGTGCCAGCAGCGTAGAGGGGACAGGGGATTCATCCCTCCACTTT. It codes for CASSVEGTGDSSLHF.

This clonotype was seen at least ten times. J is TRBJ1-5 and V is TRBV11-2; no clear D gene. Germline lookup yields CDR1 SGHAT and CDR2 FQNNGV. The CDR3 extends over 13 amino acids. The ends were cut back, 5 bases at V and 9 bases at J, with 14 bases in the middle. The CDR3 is CASSPMASAPQHF. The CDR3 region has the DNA TGTGCCAGCAGCCCCATGGCATCTGCGCCCCAGCATTTT.

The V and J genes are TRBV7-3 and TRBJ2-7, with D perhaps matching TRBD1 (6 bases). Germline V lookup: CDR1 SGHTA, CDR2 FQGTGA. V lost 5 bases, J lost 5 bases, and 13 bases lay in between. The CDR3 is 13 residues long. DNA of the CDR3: TGTGCCAGCAGCCATGAGGCAGGGGACGAGCAGTACTTC. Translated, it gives CASSHEAGDEQYF. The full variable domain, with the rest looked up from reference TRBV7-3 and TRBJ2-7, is GAGVSQTPSNKVTEKGKYVELRCDPISGHTALYWYRQSLGQGPEFLIYFQGTGAADDSGLPNDRFFAVRPEGSVSTLKIQRTERGDSAVYLCASSHEAGDEQYFGPGTRLTVT.

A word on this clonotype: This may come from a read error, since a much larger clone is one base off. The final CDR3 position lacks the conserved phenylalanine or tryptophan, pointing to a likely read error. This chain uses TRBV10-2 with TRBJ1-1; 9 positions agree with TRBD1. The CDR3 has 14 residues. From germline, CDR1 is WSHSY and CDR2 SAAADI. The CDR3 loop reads CASRMGQGGTEAFL. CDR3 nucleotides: TGTGCCAGCAGGATGGGACAGGGAGGCACTGAAGCTTTCCTT.